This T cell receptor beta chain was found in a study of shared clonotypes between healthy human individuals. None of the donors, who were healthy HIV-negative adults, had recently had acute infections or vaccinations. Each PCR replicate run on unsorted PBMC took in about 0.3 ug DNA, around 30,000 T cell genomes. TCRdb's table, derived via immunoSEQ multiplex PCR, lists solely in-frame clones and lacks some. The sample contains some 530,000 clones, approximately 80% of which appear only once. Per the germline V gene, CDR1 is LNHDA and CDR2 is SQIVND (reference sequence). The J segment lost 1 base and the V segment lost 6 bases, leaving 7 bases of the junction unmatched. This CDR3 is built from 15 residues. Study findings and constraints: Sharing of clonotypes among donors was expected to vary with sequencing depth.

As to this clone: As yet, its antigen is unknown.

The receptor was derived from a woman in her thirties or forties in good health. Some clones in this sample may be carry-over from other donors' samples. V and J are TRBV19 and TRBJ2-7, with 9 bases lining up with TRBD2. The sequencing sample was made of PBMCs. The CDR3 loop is CASRPSAGGSYEQYF. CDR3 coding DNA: TGTGCCAGTAGGCCCTCAGCGGGAGGTTCCTACGAGCAGTACTTC.